This T cell receptor beta chain was sequenced for a study of T cell repertoires in aging, cancer and after chemotherapy. V lost 2 bases, J lost 7 bases, and 19 bases lay in between. There are 16 residues in the CDR3. Germline-derived CDR1 and CDR2 are SGHDT and YYEEEE. On this clonotype: Antigen specificity is unknown.

A mixed TRB-A/B primer pool amplified rearranged TRB by multiplex touch-down PCR. TCRdb re-derived calls from the multiplex PCR reads in MiXCR, one entry per CDR3 protein. The repertoire has a few thousand distinct CDR3 sequences, about 30% of them found once; the top ten carry about 4%. Amplification of TCR beta used genomic DNA extracted from peripheral blood. Findings and caveats of the study: These repertoire data do not allow conclusions about immunological memory after chemotherapy.

This sequence was found in a human donor with a solid tumor. V usage is TRBV5-6 and J usage is TRBJ2-1, with D maybe TRBD2 (6 bases). Sequenced sample: blood. As DNA, the CDR3 is TGTGCCAGCAGCTTAGGGCTAGCGTTCTCGGGAAATGAGCAGTTCTTC. Its translation: CASSLGLAFSGNEQFF.